This T cell receptor beta chain came from a study of T cell repertoires in cytomegalovirus infection. V was clipped by 5 bases and J by 0 bases, with 11 bases between them. CDR3 length: 15 amino acids. The germline CDR1 and CDR2 sequences are SEHNR and FQNEAQ (reference sequence). This clonotype was detected ten times or more. Its target is not known. Study-wide findings and caveats: Identification of carriers of CMV plus the relevant HLA was achieved through cumulative public TCR beta family frequency. In two of eight donors, the top clonotype was HLA-C-restricted CMV-specific.

TCRdb passed the reads through MiXCR, listing each CDR3 protein once. The table lists nearly 650,000 distinct CDR3 sequences, 20% to 25% of them singletons. The sequenced sample consisted of CD8+ T cells from PBMCs. This receptor was taken from a human donor in good health (CMV status not recorded). Some clones in this sample may be carry-over from other donors' samples. This rearrangement joins TRBV7-9 to TRBJ2-1; tentatively, D is TRBD2 (7 bases). In DNA, the CDR3 is TGTGCCAGCAGCACTCGGGGGGCCTCCTACAATGAGCAGTTCTTC. Translated: CASSTRGASYNEQFF.